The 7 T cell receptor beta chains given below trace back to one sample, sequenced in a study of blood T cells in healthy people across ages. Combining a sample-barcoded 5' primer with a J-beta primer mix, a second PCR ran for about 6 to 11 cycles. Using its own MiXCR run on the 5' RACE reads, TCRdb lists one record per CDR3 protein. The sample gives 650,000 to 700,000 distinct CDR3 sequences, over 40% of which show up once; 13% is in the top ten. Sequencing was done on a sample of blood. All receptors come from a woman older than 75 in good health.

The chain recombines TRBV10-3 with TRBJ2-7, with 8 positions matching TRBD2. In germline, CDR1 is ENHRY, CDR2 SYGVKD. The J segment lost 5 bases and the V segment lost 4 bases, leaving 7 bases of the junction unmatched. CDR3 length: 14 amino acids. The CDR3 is CAISGGTRSNEQYF. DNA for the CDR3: TGTGCCATCAGTGGAGGGACTAGAAGTAACGAGCAGTACTTC.

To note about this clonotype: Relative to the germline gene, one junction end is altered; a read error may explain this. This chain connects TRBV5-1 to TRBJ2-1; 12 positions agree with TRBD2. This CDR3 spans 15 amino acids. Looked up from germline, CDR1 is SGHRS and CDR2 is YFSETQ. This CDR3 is CASSETSGSYNKQFF. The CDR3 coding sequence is TGCGCCAGCAGCGAGACTAGCGGGAGTTACAATAAGCAGTTCTTC.

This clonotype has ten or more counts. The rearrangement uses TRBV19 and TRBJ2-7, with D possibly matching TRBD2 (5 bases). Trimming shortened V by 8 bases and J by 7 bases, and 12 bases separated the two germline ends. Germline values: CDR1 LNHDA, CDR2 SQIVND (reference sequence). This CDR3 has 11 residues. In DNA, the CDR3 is TGTGCCAGTCGAAATACGGGGGAGCAGTACTTC. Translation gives CASRNTGEQYF.

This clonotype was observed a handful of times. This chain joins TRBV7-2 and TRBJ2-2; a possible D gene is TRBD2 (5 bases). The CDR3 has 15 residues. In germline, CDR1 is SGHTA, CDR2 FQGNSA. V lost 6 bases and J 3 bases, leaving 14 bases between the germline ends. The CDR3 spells CASSKRPRDTGELFF. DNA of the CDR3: TGTGCCAGCAGTAAGCGGCCAAGAGACACCGGGGAGCTGTTTTTT.

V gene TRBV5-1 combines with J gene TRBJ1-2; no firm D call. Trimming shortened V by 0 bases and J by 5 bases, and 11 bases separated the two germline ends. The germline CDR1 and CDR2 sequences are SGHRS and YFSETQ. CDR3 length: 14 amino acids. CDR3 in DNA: TGCGCCAGCAGCTTGGTCACCCCGGGATATGGCTACACCTTC. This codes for CASSLVTPGYGYTF.

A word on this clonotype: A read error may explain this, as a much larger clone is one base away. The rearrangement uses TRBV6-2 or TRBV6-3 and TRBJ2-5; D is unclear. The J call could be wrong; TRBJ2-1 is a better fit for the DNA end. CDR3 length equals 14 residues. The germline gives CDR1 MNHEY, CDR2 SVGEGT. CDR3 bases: TGTGCCAGCAGTTACTCAGGATACCAAGAGACCCAGTTCTTC. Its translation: CASSYSGYQETQFF.

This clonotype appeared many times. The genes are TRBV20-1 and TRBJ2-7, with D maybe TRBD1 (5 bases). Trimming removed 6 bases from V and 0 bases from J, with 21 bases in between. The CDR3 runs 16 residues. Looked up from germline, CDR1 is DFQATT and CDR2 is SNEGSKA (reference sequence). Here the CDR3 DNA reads TGCAGTGCCGACAACCTCAGGGCCCGAGCCTCCTACGAGCAGTACTTC. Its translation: CSADNLRARASYEQYF.